Sequencing of this TCR beta chain was carried out in a study of cytomegalovirus exposure and HLA in healthy donors. At the level of the study: Unique TCRs numbering approximately 81 million, obtained from HLA-typed donors, made up an early data release.

A note on this clone: No antigen is known for it.

Study-wide results and limits: About 87% or about 30% of the time was how often most TCR beta V segments were productive, according to an earlier analysis. In a later analysis, a missense DCLRE1C variant was linked to TCR beta V- and J-gene trimming. Presence/absence analysis assumed near-uniform sequencing depth across donors.

Amplification used 60 Vbeta primers and 13 Jbeta primers. Clones were sequenced by immunoSEQ multiplex PCR, and TCRdb holds only the in-frame ones, with some missing. The data contain 200,000 to 250,000 clones, about 80% of them singletons. The CDR3 is 17 amino acids. V was clipped by 2 bases and J by 3 bases; unmatched bases: 10. Looked up from germline, CDR1 is SGHRS and CDR2 is YFSETQ. The chain links TRBV5-1 to TRBJ1-3; 8 positions agree with TRBD1. What was sequenced was PBMCs. This receptor was obtained from an older woman in good health and CMV-seropositive. As DNA, the CDR3 is TGCGCCAGCAGCTTTGGACAGGGCGGTAGGAGTGGAAACACCATATATTTT. Translated, it gives CASSFGQGGRSGNTIYF.